The next 4 T cell receptor beta chains were all read from a single sample in a study of CD8+ T cells in alopecia areata. TCR sequencing used cDNA made by reverse transcription of extracted RNA. Using immunoSEQ multiplex PCR, the repertoire was profiled, and TCRdb retains in-frame clones only, with some absent. The sample holds approximately 130,000 clones, approximately 60% seen once. Treatment specified: oral pan-JAK inhibitor, 5-10 mg twice daily. The sequences come from CD4+ T cells sorted from blood, collected at week 4, from a patient treated with tofacitinib. The receptors were gathered from a human donor with alopecia areata.

In its sample, this clone was seen a few times. The chain joins TRBV28 to TRBJ1-3; D is perhaps TRBD1 (6 bases). V lost 4 bases and J lost 3, with 13 bases in between. The CDR3 has 15 amino acids. Per germline, CDR1 MDHEN and CDR2 SYDVKM. CDR3 sequence reads: CASSYQRGLGNTIYF. CDR3 nucleotides: TGTGCCAGCAGTTACCAACGGGGGCTTGGAAACACCATATATTTT.

There are a few counts of this clone. The CDR3 loop is CASSPGSYGYTF. In DNA, the CDR3 is TGTGCCAGCAGCCCCGGCAGCTATGGCTACACCTTC. V and J are TRBV14 and TRBJ1-2; D remains ambiguous. Trimming took 4 bases from V and 4 from J, leaving 7 bases between them. Germline loops: CDR1 SGHDN, CDR2 FVKESK. The CDR3 has 12 amino acids.

The rearrangement uses TRBV7-2 and TRBJ2-1; 8 nucleotides line up with TRBD1. This CDR3 is built from 15 residues. Per the germline V gene, CDR1 is SGHTA and CDR2 is FQGNSA. The V gene end was trimmed by 5 bases and the J gene end by 8 bases; junction bases not matched to a gene: 11. In nucleotides, the CDR3 is TGTGCCAGCAGCCCCGACAGGGGTATTTATTATGAGCAGTTCTTC. It encodes CASSPDRGIYYEQFF.

The gene calls are TRBV6-5 and TRBJ2-5, with 7 bases matching TRBD1. Germline assignment: CDR1 MNHEY and CDR2 SVGAGI. J gave up 3 bases and V 2 bases, and 0 bases lay outside the gene matches. This CDR3 has 13 amino acids. This CDR3 reads CASSYGQEETQYF. CDR3 DNA: TGTGCCAGCAGTTACGGACAGGAAGAGACCCAGTACTTC.